These 32 T cell receptor beta chains were all obtained from the same sample, sequenced in a study of graft-versus-host responses after intestinal transplantation (dated by TCRdb to the early 2020s). Library generation was performed with the immunoSEQ multiplex PCR assay. TCRdb limited this immuneACCESS table to in-frame rearrangements with V and J called. A share of clones is missing; checked studies link under half to unresolved V genes, and the rest is unexplained. Within this sample are around 37,000 clones, with roughly four fifths of them counted one time only. The ten largest clones take up around 3.2% of the sample. The material sequenced was PBMCs, taken about 1,000 days after transplant. Receptors were obtained from a human patient who received an intestinal transplant, so some T cells may come from the graft donor.

The genes are TRBV5-1 and TRBJ1-2; D is uncertain. V gave up 4 bases and J gave up 5 bases, with 9 bases separating them. Germline-derived CDR1 and CDR2 are SGHRS and YFSETQ. The CDR3 is 12 amino acids. The CDR3: CASSPDGYGYTF. In DNA, the CDR3 is TGCGCCAGCAGCCCCGACGGTTATGGCTACACCTTC.

This clone showed up just a few times. The chain carries TRBV18 and TRBJ2-3, with D uncertain. V was pared by 0 bases and J by 0 bases, with 4 bases between. The CDR3 totals 14 residues. The V gene's germline CDR1 is KGHSH and CDR2 LQKENI. CDR3 bases: TGTGCCAGCTCACCACCTCGCAGCACAGATACGCAGTATTTT. Residues: CASSPPRSTDTQYF.

V is TRBV7-2 and J is TRBJ1-1, with a tentative D call TRBD1 (5 bases). The V end was cut by 3 bases, the J end by 4 bases, with 15 bases between. This CDR3 has 15 amino acids. CDR1 and CDR2 from the germline V gene are SGHTA and FQGNSA. This CDR3 reads CASSLLGVLGTEAFF. In DNA, the CDR3 is TGTGCCAGCAGCTTGTTAGGGGTTCTGGGCACTGAAGCTTTCTTT.

This clone was seen only a few times. The CDR3 here is CASSEAGGTGGETQYF. The CDR3 DNA sequence: TGTGCCAGCAGTGAAGCTGGGGGGACAGGGGGTGAGACCCAGTACTTC. This chain connects TRBV6-1 to TRBJ2-5; 11 positions agree with TRBD1. Trimming at V came to 0 bases and at J to 5 bases, leaving 5 bases not matched to a gene. Germline CDR1 MNHNS, CDR2 SASEGT. This CDR3 region has 16 residues.

The J gene is TRBJ1-1, the V gene TRBV5-1, with TRBD1 as a possible D gene (5 bases). Germline loops: CDR1 SGHRS, CDR2 YFSETQ. Trimming pared 5 bases from V and 1 base from J, leaving 15 bases between. The CDR3 has 15 amino acids. CDR3 sequence reads: CASSVRGVQNTEAFF. CDR3 coding DNA: TGCGCCAGCAGTGTGCGGGGGGTCCAGAACACTGAAGCTTTCTTT.

The chain recombines TRBV5-4 with TRBJ2-3; TRBD1 aligns across 7 bases. Germline V gene sequence: CDR1 SGHNT, CDR2 YYREEE (reference sequence). CDR3 length equals 15 residues. V lost 4 bases to trimming and J lost 3 bases; unmatched junction nucleotides: 8. The CDR3: CASSRTGSGTDTQYF. The CDR3 bases are TGTGCCAGCAGCCGGACAGGTTCCGGGACAGATACGCAGTATTTT.

For this clone: Other DNA sequences in the sample encode the same CDR3. This rearrangement joins TRBV30 to TRBJ1-3, with D perhaps TRBD1 (5 bases). The germline gives CDR1 GTSNPN, CDR2 SVGIG (reference sequence). Trimming shortened V by 1 base and J by 0 bases, and 19 bases separated the two germline ends. The CDR3 covers 18 residues. The CDR3 DNA is TGTGCCTGGAGTGGAGGGAAGTGGTCGAGGGGCTCTGGAAACACCATATATTTT. Translating it yields CAWSGGKWSRGSGNTIYF. The full variable domain, completed using reference TRBV30 and TRBJ1-3, is SQTIHQWPATLVQPVGSPLSLECTVEGTSNPNLYWYRQAAGRGLQLLFYSVGIGQISSEVPQNLSASRPQDRQFILSSKKLLLSDSGFYLCAWSGGKWSRGSGNTIYFGEGSWLTVV.

In DNA form, the CDR3 reads TGCGCCAGCAGCCAAGACAGGGGGTCTGGGGCCAACGTCCTGACTTTC. It translates to CASSQDRGSGANVLTF. This chain joins TRBV4-1 and TRBJ2-6; 7 nucleotides agree with TRBD1. CDR3 length: 16 amino acids. Germline V gives CDR1 MGHRA, CDR2 YSYEKL. V dropped 0 bases and J dropped 1; count of bases not matched to a gene: 0.

This chain links TRBV18 with TRBJ2-7, with a weak D call TRBD1 (6 bases). The CDR3 runs 15 residues. From germline, CDR1 is KGHSH and CDR2 LQKENI. V was pared by 1 base and J by 6 bases, with 16 bases between. The CDR3 loop reads CASSPRGQRTGEQYF. The CDR3 DNA is TGTGCCAGCTCACCACGCGGACAGCGGACGGGCGAGCAGTACTTC.

The rearrangement links TRBV28 to TRBJ1-1; D not certain. CDR3 length: 14 residues. Trimming took off 3 bases at V and 1 base at J, with 9 bases between the two ends. In germline, CDR1 is MDHEN, CDR2 SYDVKM. Here the CDR3 reads CASSFMDSNTEAFF. The CDR3 DNA sequence: TGTGCCAGCAGTTTTATGGACTCGAACACTGAAGCTTTCTTT.

The rearrangement joins TRBV28 to TRBJ1-2, with 8 bases identical to TRBD1. Germline CDR1 is MDHEN and CDR2 is SYDVKM. This CDR3 spans 13 amino acids. Trimming removed 10 bases from V and 8 bases from J; junction bases left unmatched: 12. The CDR3 coding sequence is TGTGCCACCACAGGGGGATTCCCCTGGGGCTACACCTTC. Its translation is CATTGGFPWGYTF.

This clone was detected only once. The rearrangement uses TRBV29-1 and TRBJ2-7, with D tentatively TRBD1 or TRBD2 (5 bases each). Germline V gene lookup returns CDR1 SQVTM and CDR2 ANQGSEA. Trimming shortened V by 7 bases and J by 2 bases, and 12 bases separated the two germline ends. The CDR3 has 12 amino acids. CDR3 amino acids: CSGGDGPYEQYF. CDR3 in DNA: TGCAGCGGAGGGGACGGCCCCTACGAGCAGTACTTC.

V and J are TRBV25-1 and TRBJ1-4; D remains unclear. V lost 3 bases, J lost 8 bases, and 10 bases lay in between. This CDR3 has 13 residues. In germline, CDR1 is MGHDK, CDR2 SYGVNS. CDR3 residues: CASSDAGLEKLFF. The CDR3 region has the DNA TGTGCCAGCAGTGATGCGGGGTTGGAAAAACTGTTTTTT.

The chain couples TRBV11-2 to TRBJ2-3, with 8 bases that match TRBD2. From germline, CDR1 is SGHAT and CDR2 FQNNGV. The CDR3 covers 17 residues. The ends lost 1 base at V and 1 base at J; junction bases unmatched: 7. The CDR3 sequence: CASSLGYRRGGTDTQYF. CDR3 DNA: TGTGCCAGCAGCTTAGGGTACCGGCGGGGGGGCACAGATACGCAGTATTTT.

This chain joins TRBV14 and TRBJ2-7; a weak D match, TRBD2 (7 bases). V was cut by 4 bases and J by 1 base, with 11 bases left in between. This CDR3 is built from 14 residues. Germline CDR1 SGHDN, CDR2 FVKESK. The CDR3 region is CASSRGGLSYEQYF. CDR3 bases: TGTGCCAGCAGCCGGGGGGGCCTGTCCTACGAGCAGTACTTC.

The chain combines TRBV7-9 with TRBJ1-2; 10 nucleotides agree with TRBD1. Unmatched junction bases numbered 12, after V lost 1 base and J lost 7 bases. Germline V CDR1 and CDR2: SEHNR, FQNEAQ (reference sequence). The CDR3 is made up of 17 amino acids. CDR3 nucleotide sequence: TGTGCCAGCAGCTTAGAAGGGGTCGGGACAGGGGTCGGTGGCTACACCTTC. This translates into CASSLEGVGTGVGGYTF. Using reference TRBV7-9 and TRBJ1-2 for the parts outside the CDR3, the full variable domain is DTGVSQNPRHKITKRGQNVTFRCDPISEHNRLYWYRQTLGQGPEFLTYFQNEAQLEKSRLLSDRFSAERPKGSFSTLEIQRTEQGDSAMYLCASSLEGVGTGVGGYTFGSGTRLTVV.

The chain carries TRBV5-5 and TRBJ1-5; no clear D. The CDR3 length is 14 residues. The V and J ends lost 0 bases and 7 bases respectively, with 11 bases between them. Germline V lookup: CDR1 SGHKS, CDR2 YYEKEE (reference sequence). The CDR3 protein is CASSLAVGGQPQHF. CDR3 nucleotides: TGTGCCAGCAGCTTGGCCGTGGGAGGACAGCCCCAGCATTTT. Variable domain in full (rest from reference TRBV5-5 and TRBJ1-5): DAGVTQSPTHLIKTRGQQVTLRCSPISGHKSVSWYQQVLGQGPQFIFQYYEKEERGRGNFPDRFSARQFPNYSSELNVNALLLGDSALYLCASSLAVGGQPQHFGDGTRLSIL.

The chain recombines TRBV5-1 with TRBJ2-1; the match to TRBD1 covers 10 bases. The CDR3 sequence is 15 residues long. V lost 4 bases to trimming and J lost 7 bases; unmatched junction nucleotides: 8. Germline lookup yields CDR1 SGHRS and CDR2 YFSETQ. The CDR3 reads CASSGRQGAQNEQFF. As DNA, the CDR3 is TGCGCCAGCAGCGGAAGACAGGGGGCGCAGAATGAGCAGTTCTTC.

The rearrangement joins TRBV27 to TRBJ2-1, with D maybe TRBD1 (6 bases). The CDR3 is 13 amino acids. V lost 6 bases, J lost 12 bases, and 18 bases lay in between. Germline lookup yields CDR1 MNHEY and CDR2 SMNVEV (reference sequence). CDR3: CASRKQGEGGQFF. DNA for the CDR3: TGTGCCAGCAGAAAACAGGGCGAAGGGGGGCAGTTCTTC.

J is TRBJ1-1 and V is TRBV4-1; D not resolved. CDR3 length: 15 residues. From germline, CDR1 is MGHRA and CDR2 YSYEKL. Trimming left V 0 bases short and J 7 bases short, with 15 bases between. The CDR3 loop is CASSQDTVGDGEAFF. CDR3 nucleotides: TGCGCCAGCAGCCAAGATACGGTTGGAGACGGTGAAGCTTTCTTT.

The count of this clone is one. This chain connects TRBV11-2 to TRBJ2-2, with D possibly being TRBD2 (6 bases). The CDR3 runs to 17 residues. V was clipped by 2 bases and J by 2 bases, with 15 bases between them. CDR1 and CDR2 (germline): SGHAT, FQNNGV. CDR3 nucleotides: TGTGCCAGCAGCTTAAATTTGCGGGAATCAAACACCGGGGAGCTGTTTTTT. Translating gives CASSLNLRESNTGELFF.

This rearrangement joins TRBV6-6 to TRBJ2-7; 7 nucleotides line up with TRBD1. CDR3 length equals 15 residues. Germline loops: CDR1 MNHNY, CDR2 SVGAGI (reference sequence). After removal of 2 bases from V and 3 bases from J, the junction contained 7 bases not matched to a gene. The CDR3 DNA reads as TGTGCCAGCAGTTACCGGGCAGGGGGTGTCTACGAGCAGTACTTC. Its translation is CASSYRAGGVYEQYF.

The V and J genes are TRBV5-6 and TRBJ1-4; TRBD1 agrees at 10 bases. Germline CDR1 SGHDT, CDR2 YYEEEE. The ends lost 3 bases at V and 5 bases at J; junction bases unmatched: 4. The CDR3 length is 15 residues. The CDR3 here is CASSSRTGGNEKLFF. In nucleotides, the CDR3 is TGTGCCAGCAGCTCCAGGACAGGGGGAAATGAAAAACTGTTTTTT.

This clone came up a few times. The chain carries TRBV28 and TRBJ2-7; weak D call: TRBD1 (7 bases). V shed 6 bases and J shed 1 base, with 10 bases lying between them. The CDR3 extends over 13 amino acids. Germline lookup yields CDR1 MDHEN and CDR2 SYDVKM. The CDR3 bases are TGTGCCAGCAGGACAGGGAGGTCCTACGAGCAGTACTTC. This gives the protein CASRTGRSYEQYF.

The V call is TRBV28, the J call TRBJ2-1; TRBD2 might be the D (5 bases). Looked up from germline, CDR1 is MDHEN and CDR2 is SYDVKM. CDR3 length: 16 residues. Deletions cut 3 bases from V and 6 bases from J, with 18 bases between. CDR3 DNA sequence: TGTGCCAGCAGTTTTCTAGACGGGGATCGTTTCAATGAGCAGTTCTTC. Translation: CASSFLDGDRFNEQFF. Filled out from reference TRBV28 and TRBJ2-1, the complete variable domain reads DVKVTQSSRYLVKRTGEKVFLECVQDMDHENMFWYRQDPGLGLRLIYFSYDVKMKEKGDIPEGYSVSREKKERFSLILESASTNQTSMYLCASSFLDGDRFNEQFFGPGTRLTVL.

This clone was seen more than once but under ten times. The rearrangement links TRBV5-4 to TRBJ1-2, with 9 bases identical to TRBD1. This CDR3 contains 15 residues. Unmatched junction bases numbered 5, after V lost 3 bases and J lost 2 bases. Germline V gives CDR1 SGHNT, CDR2 YYREEE (reference sequence). The CDR3 loop is CASSYGGTGNYGYTF. CDR3 coding DNA: TGTGCCAGCAGCTATGGCGGGACAGGGAACTATGGCTACACCTTC.

CDR3 DNA: TGTGCCACTTCAGCAGATACGCAGTATTTT. Its translation: CATSADTQYF. The chain has TRBV6-5 and TRBJ2-3; D is ambiguous. Per the germline V gene, CDR1 is MNHEY and CDR2 is SVGAGI. The CDR3 consists of 10 residues. The germline V and J ends were trimmed by 10 bases and 4 bases, with 6 bases remaining between them.

V usage is TRBV19 and J usage is TRBJ2-1; TRBD1 agrees at 8 bases. The CDR3 is made up of 15 amino acids. The V and J ends lost 5 bases and 5 bases, in that order; junction bases with no gene match: 8. Germline CDR1 is LNHDA and CDR2 is SQIVND (reference sequence). The CDR3 loop reads CASSPQGGKDNEQFF. The DNA for the CDR3 is TGTGCCAGTAGTCCACAGGGGGGTAAGGACAATGAGCAGTTCTTC.

The chain links TRBV11-2 to TRBJ2-5; maybe TRBD1 (6 bases). The J call may not be correct, given that the DNA end is closer to TRBJ2-7. CDR3 length equals 14 residues. Per germline, CDR1 SGHAT and CDR2 FQNNGV. The CDR3 DNA sequence: TGTGCCAGCAGCCTAACAGGGTTGGGCTACGAGCAGTACTTC. Translating gives CASSLTGLGYEQYF.

V is TRBV11-1 and J is TRBJ1-5; weak D call: TRBD1 (5 bases). V lost 5 bases and J 0 bases, leaving 8 bases between the germline ends. The germline V gene has CDR1 SGHAT and CDR2 FQDESV (reference sequence). The CDR3 loop spans 14 amino acids. The chain's CDR3 is CASSLDNSNQPQHF. In nucleotides, the CDR3 is TGTGCCAGCAGCCTGGACAATAGCAATCAGCCCCAGCATTTT. Combining the CDR3 with reference TRBV11-1 and TRBJ1-5 gives the whole variable domain EAEVAQSPRYKITEKSQAVAFWCDPISGHATLYWYRQILGQGPELLVQFQDESVVDDSQLPKDRFSAERLKGVDSTLKIQPAELGDSAMYLCASSLDNSNQPQHFGDGTRLSIL.

V and J are TRBV6-5 and TRBJ2-7, with D perhaps TRBD1 (6 bases). The germline V gene has CDR1 MNHEY and CDR2 SVGAGI. Trimming shortened V by 6 bases and J by 7 bases, and 22 bases separated the two germline ends. CDR3 length: 15 amino acids. In nucleotides, the CDR3 is TGTGCCAGCAGCAAACATCAGGGGTCGTATTCGGAGCAGTACTTC. As protein: CASSKHQGSYSEQYF.

This chain connects TRBV28 to TRBJ1-5; 9 nucleotides line up with TRBD1. Germline values: CDR1 MDHEN, CDR2 SYDVKM. V shed 8 bases, J shed 5 bases, and the junction held 4 bases outside the gene matches. This CDR3 region has 13 residues. The CDR3 sequence is CASVGTGYQPQHF. The CDR3 DNA sequence: TGTGCCAGCGTTGGGACAGGGTATCAGCCCCAGCATTTT.